The sequence of this T cell receptor beta chain was determined in a study of regulatory T cells in long-lasting Graves disease. Study findings and constraints: Gene preferences differed: TRBV28, TRBJ1-2, TRBJ2-5 in persistent cases. Patients with persistent Graves' had lower TCR diversity than newly diagnosed patients.

Time point of the sample: newly diagnosed GD, antithyroid drugs for less than 3 months. Following extraction of RNA from PBMCs, that RNA was used to make the TCR library. To make TCR beta libraries, researchers used iRepertoire HTBI primers and Arm-PCR of CDR3 regions. A single record per CDR3 protein comes from TCRdb applying MiXCR to the multiplex PCR reads. The profile shows 200,000 to 250,000 distinct CDR3 sequences, 20% of them singletons. This clonotype was observed many times. Its specificity is not known. Germline CDR1 SGHVS, CDR2 FQNEAQ. The CDR3 consists of 14 residues. V lost 10 bases, J lost 4 bases, and 14 bases lay in between.

The sample here was peripheral blood mononuclear cells (PBMCs), taken at new diagnosis, from a patient treated with antithyroid drugs. The chain carries TRBV7-8 and TRBJ2-6, with TRBD2 as a possible D gene (6 bases). The sequence came from a female donor with Graves disease. Here the CDR3 DNA reads TGTGCCAACGCCGCGGGGCGGGGGGCCAACGTCCTGACTTTC. Translating gives CANAAGRGANVLTF. Filled out from reference TRBV7-8 and TRBJ2-6, the complete variable domain reads GAGVSQSPRYKVAKRGQDVALRCDPISGHVSLFWYQQALGQGPEFLTYFQNEAQLDKSGLPSDRFFAERPEGSVSTLKIQRTQQEDSAVYLCANAAGRGANVLTFGAGSRLTVL.